These 2 T cell receptor beta chains were sequenced from one sample in a study of T cells after posttransplantation cyclophosphamide. TCRdb keeps only in-frame clones here, not all; method: immunoSEQ multiplex PCR. The repertoire includes around 66,000 clones, over 85% of them detected once, and about 3% sits in the top ten. Material: PBMCs. The source is a young woman in good health and a related stem cell transplant donor.

V usage is TRBV18 and J usage is TRBJ2-3; 8 bases map to TRBD1. The CDR3 length is 15 residues. J was trimmed by 4 bases and V by 6 bases; bases with no gene match: 9. Germline loops: CDR1 KGHSH, CDR2 LQKENI. CDR3 loop: CASSTGQGGADTQYF. CDR3 bases: TGTGCCAGCTCTACCGGACAGGGAGGCGCAGATACGCAGTATTTT.

The rearrangement joins TRBV12-5 to TRBJ1-6; 8 bases line up with TRBD1. Germline lookup yields CDR1 LGHNT and CDR2 FRNRAP. The CDR3 covers 14 residues. Trimming cost V 9 bases and J 7 bases; bases outside gene matches: 8. The CDR3 sequence is CARDREAKNSPLHF. CDR3 nucleotide sequence: TGTGCTAGGGACAGGGAGGCGAAGAATTCACCCCTCCACTTT.